This T cell receptor beta chain was found in a study of regulatory T cells in long-lasting Graves disease. The CDR3 has 16 residues. V was pared by 0 bases and J by 4 bases, with 13 bases between. Germline V gene lookup returns CDR1 MNHEY and CDR2 SVGAGI. As to this clonotype: Antigen specificity is unknown.

Overall study results and limits: Patients with persistent Graves' had lower TCR diversity than newly diagnosed patients. Newly diagnosed patients shared about a thousand public clonotypes; persistent patients shared about 2,500.

CDR3 regions were amplified by Arm-PCR using iRepertoire HTBI primers to build TCR beta libraries. TCRdb reprocessed the multiplex PCR reads via MiXCR and lists one record per CDR3 protein. The data contain under 400,000 distinct CDR3 sequences, 16% of them singletons. Time point given: newly diagnosed GD, antithyroid drugs for less than 3 months. The TCR library was made from RNA that had been extracted from PBMCs in TRIzol. The sample was also reused in another study, on T cells in Graves' hyperthyroidism and ophthalmopathy.

The chain carries TRBV6-5 and TRBJ2-4; the D gene is possibly TRBD2 (5 bases). Source: peripheral blood mononuclear cells (PBMCs), taken at new diagnosis, from a patient treated with antithyroid drugs. This clonotype was sampled from a man between 40 and 49 years old with Graves disease. The CDR3: CASSYSPSSRKNIQYF. The CDR3 bases are TGTGCCAGCAGTTACTCGCCTAGCTCGAGGAAAAACATTCAGTACTTC.